The 16 T cell receptor beta chains below were found in one sample sequenced in a study of T cell responses to AZD1222 COVID-19 vaccine. Produced via immunoSEQ multiplex PCR; TCRdb's table is partial and in-frame only. The repertoire holds some 140,000 clones, with 93% as singletons. The input for sequencing was peripheral blood, taken on day 0 of AZD1222 vaccination. The source of these receptors is an adult in good health.

The chain couples TRBV6-5 to TRBJ1-1; tentatively, D is TRBD1 (6 bases). CDR3 length: 14 residues. Germline lookup yields CDR1 MNHEY and CDR2 SVGAGI. The germline V and J ends were trimmed by 0 bases and 4 bases, with 9 bases remaining between them. The CDR3 sequence is CASSYSGTPTEAFF. CDR3 nucleotide sequence: TGTGCCAGCAGTTACTCCGGGACACCCACTGAAGCTTTCTTT.

The rearrangement joins TRBV7-9 to TRBJ1-3; D remains unclear. This CDR3 spans 16 amino acids. Trimming cost V 3 bases and J 0 bases, with 12 bases left between them. The V gene's germline CDR1 is SEHNR and CDR2 FQNEAQ (reference sequence). The CDR3 region is CASSFGNMASGNTIYF. The DNA of the CDR3 is TGTGCCAGCAGCTTTGGGAATATGGCCTCTGGAAACACCATATATTTT. Variable domain in full (rest from reference TRBV7-9 and TRBJ1-3): DTGVSQNPRHKITKRGQNVTFRCDPISEHNRLYWYRQTLGQGPEFLTYFQNEAQLEKSRLLSDRFSAERPKGSFSTLEIQRTEQGDSAMYLCASSFGNMASGNTIYFGEGSWLTVV.

The chain combines TRBV14 with TRBJ2-7; tentatively, D is TRBD1 or TRBD2 (5 bases each). The V end was cut by 0 bases, the J end by 4 bases, with 25 bases between. CDR3 length: 19 residues. Looked up from germline, CDR1 is SGHDN and CDR2 is FVKESK. The CDR3 DNA reads TGTGCCAGCAGCCAAGAATGGGGCTCATTGGGGACGACTGTATACGAGCAGTACTTC. Its protein product is CASSQEWGSLGTTVYEQYF.

For this clone: The same CDR3 can be traced to other DNA sequences in this sample. The chain joins TRBV20-1 to TRBJ1-1, with no clear D. The CDR3 extends over 11 amino acids. Deletions cut 5 bases from V and 1 base from J, with 5 bases between. CDR1 DFQATT and CDR2 SNEGSKA come from the germline V gene (reference sequence). The CDR3 DNA sequence: TGCAGTGCTTCCAGGAACACTGAAGCTTTCTTT. Amino acids: CSASRNTEAFF.

The chain employs TRBV24-1 and TRBJ1-2; TRBD1 agrees at 9 bases. Germline CDR1 reads KGHDR; CDR2 reads SFDVKD. The CDR3 contains 12 residues. V shed 3 bases and J 11 bases; nucleotides not matched to a gene: 3. The CDR3 DNA sequence: TGTGCCACCAGTGATGGGGACAGGGCTTACACCTTC. Translated, it gives CATSDGDRAYTF.

This chain connects TRBV30 to TRBJ1-1; no definite D call. V dropped 2 bases and J dropped 4 bases, with 8 bases sitting between them. Germline lookup yields CDR1 GTSNPN and CDR2 SVGIG (reference sequence). The CDR3 is 12 amino acids. For the CDR3, the DNA is TGTGCCTGGAGTTTAAGGGTCACTGAAGCTTTCTTT. Residues: CAWSLRVTEAFF. Based on the CDR3 plus reference TRBV30 and TRBJ1-1, the full variable domain is SQTIHQWPATLVQPVGSPLSLECTVEGTSNPNLYWYRQAAGRGLQLLFYSVGIGQISSEVPQNLSASRPQDRQFILSSKKLLLSDSGFYLCAWSLRVTEAFFGQGTRLTVV.

The V and J genes are TRBV29-1 and TRBJ1-1; D is undetermined. Germline CDR1 and CDR2: SQVTM and ANQGSEA. V was pared by 7 bases and J by 1 base, with 19 bases between. This CDR3 has 15 amino acids. Here the CDR3 reads CSAITHAGPNTEAFF. As DNA, the CDR3 is TGCAGCGCCATTACCCACGCAGGTCCGAACACTGAAGCTTTCTTT.

V gene TRBV19 combines with J gene TRBJ2-2; D not certain. V lost 4 bases and J 5 bases, leaving 11 bases between the germline ends. The germline V gene encodes CDR1 LNHDA and CDR2 SQIVND (reference sequence). CDR3 length: 14 residues. The CDR3 coding sequence is TGTGCCAGTAGTACCGCGCTAGGAACCGGGGAGCTGTTTTTT. Residues: CASSTALGTGELFF. Combining the CDR3 with reference TRBV19 and TRBJ2-2 gives the whole variable domain DGGITQSPKYLFRKEGQNVTLSCEQNLNHDAMYWYRQDPGQGLRLIYYSQIVNDFQKGDIAEGYSVSREKKESFPLTVTSAQKNPTAFYLCASSTALGTGELFFGEGSRLTVL.

The chain is built from TRBV6-2 or TRBV6-3 and TRBJ2-1; 9 nucleotides match TRBD2. The CDR3 runs to 19 residues. The ends lost 0 bases at V and 0 bases at J; junction bases unmatched: 9. Germline CDR1 is MNHEY and CDR2 is SVGEGT. The CDR3 protein is CASSYSRAGGPSSYNEQFF. CDR3 DNA sequence: TGTGCCAGCAGTTACTCAAGAGCGGGAGGCCCGAGCTCCTACAATGAGCAGTTCTTC.

The genes are TRBV4-3 and TRBJ2-3, with TRBD2 matching over 15 bases. The CDR3 covers 17 residues. The V gene end was trimmed by 0 bases and the J gene end by 6 bases; junction bases not matched to a gene: 4. Germline V gene sequence: CDR1 LGHNA, CDR2 YSLEER. CDR3 region: CASSQDWGLAGGDTQYF. The CDR3 DNA follows: TGCGCCAGCAGCCAAGATTGGGGACTAGCGGGAGGCGATACGCAGTATTTT.

The chain combines TRBV7-3 with TRBJ2-7; weak D call: TRBD2 (6 bases). The CDR3 has 16 residues. The V gene lost 1 base and the J gene lost 1 base, with 14 bases spanning the gap. Germline V gene sequence: CDR1 SGHTA, CDR2 FQGTGA. The CDR3, as DNA: TGTGCCAGCAGCTTAAGGCCAGGCGGAGGGTCCTACGAGCAGTACTTC. It specifies CASSLRPGGGSYEQYF.

This chain connects TRBV27 to TRBJ2-1; TRBD2 matches at 12 bases. The germline CDR1 and CDR2 sequences are MNHEY and SMNVEV (reference sequence). The trim removed 6 bases at V and 6 bases at J, leaving 6 bases unmatched. The CDR3 has 15 amino acids. The CDR3 here is CASRPLAGGSNEQFF. CDR3 bases: TGTGCCAGCAGGCCACTAGCGGGGGGATCCAATGAGCAGTTCTTC.

V and J are TRBV15 and TRBJ2-7; D gene ambiguous. CDR3 length equals 15 residues. Deletions cut 0 bases from V and 7 bases from J, with 16 bases between. Germline assignment: CDR1 LNHNV and CDR2 YYDKDF (reference sequence). DNA of the CDR3: TGTGCCACCAGCAGAGATCTGGGCGGAGTTCGGGAGCAGTACTTC. Its protein product is CATSRDLGGVREQYF.

The chain links TRBV5-1 to TRBJ1-1, with TRBD1 as a possible D gene (6 bases). Trimming removed 6 bases at V and 4 bases at J, with 10 bases between. The CDR3 consists of 12 residues. Germline lookup yields CDR1 SGHRS and CDR2 YFSETQ. Here the CDR3 reads CASTEDSTEAFF. CDR3 DNA: TGCGCCAGCACCGAGGACAGCACTGAAGCTTTCTTT.

This sequence joins TRBV19 and TRBJ1-3; no reliable D call. With 1 base removed from V and 0 bases from J, the gap between germline ends came to 7 bases. The CDR3 is 15 residues long. The germline CDR1 and CDR2 sequences are LNHDA and SQIVND (reference sequence). CDR3 residues: CASSIAFHSGNTIYF. The CDR3 DNA follows: TGTGCCAGTAGTATAGCGTTTCACTCTGGAAACACCATATATTTT.

This clone was seen more than once but under ten times. The chain uses TRBV5-1 and TRBJ1-2, with D tentatively TRBD1 (5 bases). The V gene lost 1 base and the J gene lost 10 bases, with 17 bases spanning the gap. The CDR3 length is 14 residues. Germline-derived CDR1 and CDR2 are SGHRS and YFSETQ. The CDR3 region is CASSLQQDTGLYTF. CDR3 nucleotide sequence: TGCGCCAGCAGCTTGCAACAGGATACGGGTCTCTACACCTTC.